This record concerns one T cell receptor beta chain sequence. This entry is derived from a study of blood T cell repertoires in COVID-19. The assay was immunoSEQ multiplex PCR, and TCRdb's table has in-frame clones only and misses some. Of about 150,000 clones in the sample, roughly 71% are singletons; the top ten hold about 3.8%. CDR3 length: 14 amino acids. Germline assignment: CDR1 KGHSH and CDR2 LQKENI. Trimming removed 3 bases from V and 2 bases from J; junction bases left unmatched: 2. V is TRBV18 and J is TRBJ2-7; 9 bases are a match to TRBD1. The receptor comes from an elderly woman with acute or convalescent COVID-19. The sequencing input was peripheral blood. The CDR3 DNA reads TGTGCCAGCTCACCCTACAGGGGGCCCTACGAGCAGTACTTC. It yields the protein CASSPYRGPYEQYF.